This TCR beta chain is drawn from a study of blood T cell repertoires in COVID-19. The overall study: T cells, B-cell-depleted T cells, or PBMCs provided the cDNA or gDNA that served as material.

Per the study methods: Estimates of nucleated cell counts were drawn from the amplification of reference gene primers. Data came from immunoSEQ multiplex PCR; TCRdb stores just in-frame clones and leaves some out. D and trimming were read from the DNA, whereas the V and J calls and clone size are those reported in that table. The repertoire holds roughly 100,000 clones, with 70% to 75% as singletons. This CDR3 comprises 15 residues. CDR1 SGHRS and CDR2 YFSETQ come from the germline V gene. V lost 4 bases, J lost 3 bases, and 16 bases lay in between. This receptor was identified in a human donor with acute or convalescent COVID-19. The donor label of this sample is uncertain. The sample was peripheral blood. The rearrangement joins TRBV5-1 to TRBJ1-1; the D gene is possibly TRBD1 (5 bases). The CDR3 protein is CASSLGPLGDTEAFF. The CDR3 DNA reads as TGCGCCAGCAGCCTGGGACCCCTAGGGGACACTGAAGCTTTCTTT.